Shown below are 20 T cell receptor beta chains from a single sample sequenced in a study of T-cell reconstitution after alpha-beta-depleted transplantation in children. This sample's TCRbeta library carried unique molecular identifier barcodes. TCRdb ran MiXCR on the PCR reads and lists one entry per CDR3 protein. Of around 300,000 distinct CDR3 sequences in the sample, around 10% were seen once. The sample in question was PBMCs, obtained before TCRalphabeta/CD19-depleted stem cell transplant. The source of these receptors is a boy younger than two with acute myeloid leukemia, due to receive a stem cell transplant.

This chain joins TRBV5-6 and TRBJ2-1, with D uncertain. V lost 4 bases to trimming and J lost 8 bases, with 13 bases between them. The CDR3 totals 13 residues. CDR1 and CDR2 from the germline V gene are SGHDT and YYEEEE. CDR3 in amino acids: CASSPGPPDEQFF. For the CDR3, the DNA is TGTGCCAGCAGCCCCGGGCCGCCGGATGAGCAGTTCTTC.

This clonotype was picked up many times. V and J are TRBV29-1 and TRBJ1-6; a possible D gene is TRBD1 (5 bases). The ends were cut back, 0 bases at V and 11 bases at J, with 17 bases in the middle. From germline, CDR1 is SQVTM and CDR2 ANQGSEA. The CDR3 totals 15 residues. The chain's CDR3 is CSVEDGGGGPAPLHF. CDR3 DNA: TGCAGCGTTGAAGATGGGGGGGGAGGGCCTGCACCCCTCCACTTT.

This clonotype was found a few times. This CDR3 is CASSEVSLQGSYEQYF. The CDR3 nucleotides are TGTGCCAGCAGCGAAGTGTCCCTCCAGGGTTCCTACGAGCAGTACTTC. The V and J genes are TRBV4-2 and TRBJ2-7; possible D gene TRBD1, 5 bases. The germline gives CDR1 LGHNA, CDR2 YNFKEQ. V shed 5 bases and J shed 1 base, with 18 bases lying between them. This CDR3 has 16 residues.

Many counts were recorded for this clonotype. The chain recombines TRBV14 with TRBJ2-3; D is tentatively TRBD1 or TRBD2 (7 bases each). The CDR3 sequence is 17 residues long. The V and J ends lost 4 bases and 2 bases respectively, with 19 bases between them. Germline-derived CDR1 and CDR2 are SGHDN and FVKESK. The CDR3 DNA is TGTGCCAGCAGCCTCGGAAACAGGGGAGGGCTCACAGATACGCAGTATTTT. Amino acids: CASSLGNRGGLTDTQYF.

In this sample, this clonotype turned up a few times. This chain joins TRBV12-3 or TRBV12-4 and TRBJ2-5; no clear D gene. The CDR3 loop spans 14 amino acids. V lost 1 base to trimming and J lost 2 bases, with 8 bases between them. The CDR3 here is CASSLGPVQETQYF. CDR3 nucleotide sequence: TGTGCCAGCAGTTTAGGTCCGGTGCAAGAGACCCAGTACTTC.

Many counts were recorded for this clonotype. The rearrangement links TRBV10-3 to TRBJ2-1; 10 nucleotides agree with TRBD1. Germline-derived CDR1 and CDR2 are ENHRY and SYGVKD. After removal of 5 bases from V and 3 bases from J, the junction contained 10 bases not matched to a gene. The CDR3 runs 17 residues. The CDR3 region is CAISNDRGQRGYNEQFF. The CDR3 DNA reads TGTGCCATCAGTAATGACAGGGGGCAAAGGGGCTACAATGAGCAGTTCTTC.

The table lists this clonotype with many counts. The chain uses TRBV5-5 and TRBJ1-6; D ambiguous. Between the trimmed V and J ends, which lost 0 bases and 7 bases, there was a span of 8 bases. CDR3 length: 14 amino acids. Germline V gives CDR1 SGHKS, CDR2 YYEKEE (reference sequence). The CDR3 bases are TGTGCCAGCAGCTTGGGACCTGGGAATTCACCCCTCCACTTT. It is translated as CASSLGPGNSPLHF.

As regards this clonotype: It may be a read error: a sequence one base away is much more abundant. The chain carries TRBV4-3 and TRBJ1-2; 8 bases agree with TRBD1. The CDR3 is 15 amino acids. Per germline, CDR1 LGHNA and CDR2 YSLEER. The chain's CDR3 is CASSPTDREAYGFTF. In DNA form, the CDR3 reads TGCGCCAGCAGCCCAACGGACAGGGAGGCTTATGGCTTCACCTTC.

This clonotype was observed many times. The chain couples TRBV6-5 to TRBJ2-1; D gene unclear. The germline V gene encodes CDR1 MNHEY and CDR2 SVGAGI. Deletions cut 4 bases from V and 5 bases from J, with 6 bases between. CDR3 length: 12 amino acids. CDR3 nucleotide sequence: TGTGCCAGCAGTTCCACGAACAATGAGCAGTTCTTC. Translated: CASSSTNNEQFF.

This clonotype appeared many times. The chain couples TRBV10-3 to TRBJ2-2, with TRBD2 matching 11 bases. Losses at the gene ends were 2 bases for V and 4 bases for J; bases not matched to a gene: 0. Germline-derived CDR1 and CDR2 are ENHRY and SYGVKD. CDR3 length: 15 amino acids. Here the CDR3 reads CAISETSGGTGELFF. The CDR3 DNA is TGTGCCATCAGTGAGACTAGCGGGGGCACCGGGGAGCTGTTTTTT.

The chain combines TRBV14 with TRBJ2-3, with TRBD1 matching over 9 bases. CDR1 is SGHDN, CDR2 FVKESK, per germline. The CDR3 is 19 amino acids. V was clipped by 3 bases and J by 1 base; unmatched bases: 14. CDR3 amino acids: CASSHDLFRWTGGTDTQYF. In nucleotides, the CDR3 is TGTGCCAGCAGCCATGACCTTTTTCGGTGGACAGGGGGCACAGATACGCAGTATTTT.

A few counts support this clonotype. The J gene is TRBJ2-4, the V gene TRBV12-3 or TRBV12-4; D may correspond to TRBD1 or TRBD2 (5 bases each). This CDR3 comprises 21 residues. The V end lost 0 bases, the J end lost 1 base, and 25 bases lay between the germline ends. The CDR3 spells CASSLARPLRPGEGAKNIQYF. The CDR3 DNA is TGTGCCAGCAGTTTAGCGCGCCCTTTAAGGCCAGGTGAGGGGGCCAAAAACATTCAGTACTTC.

Concerning this clonotype itself: A junction end diverges from the germline sequence, so it may reflect a read error. The genes are TRBV11-2 and TRBJ2-7, with 14 positions matching TRBD2. CDR1 is SGHAT, CDR2 FQNNGV, per germline. The CDR3 length is 17 residues. The CDR3 nucleotides are TGTGCCAGCAGCGTCCTTCCGGGACTAGCGGGAGTGTACGACCAGTACTTC. Amino acid sequence: CASSVLPGLAGVYDQYF.

This clonotype was seen at least ten times. The chain's CDR3 is CASSKRDTTNEKLFF. CDR3 nucleotides: TGTGCCAGCAGCAAACGGGACACAACTAATGAAAAACTGTTTTTT. V is TRBV21-1 and J is TRBJ1-4; TRBD1 reflects the table's D call only, with no check against the DNA. TRBV21-1 is classified as a pseudogene. The CDR3 totals 15 residues.

This clonotype was counted only a few times. CDR3 nucleotides: TGTGCCAGCAGCCATGAGACAGGGGATCGAACTAATGAAAAACTGTTTTTT. It encodes CASSHETGDRTNEKLFF. The chain uses TRBV3-1 and TRBJ1-4, with 8 nucleotides matching TRBD1. Germline V CDR1 and CDR2: LGHDT, YNNKEL (reference sequence). V was clipped by 3 bases and J by 1 base; unmatched bases: 7. This CDR3 region has 17 residues.

This clonotype appeared many times. V gene TRBV6-5 combines with J gene TRBJ2-6; D uncertain. Germline V gene lookup returns CDR1 MNHEY and CDR2 SVGAGI. The V end lost 0 bases, the J end lost 0 bases, and 6 bases lay between the germline ends. The CDR3 has 16 amino acids. CDR3 DNA: TGTGCCAGCAGTTACTCGAGAACCTCTGGGGCCAACGTCCTGACTTTC. As protein: CASSYSRTSGANVLTF.

This clonotype was recorded many times. One junction end disagrees with the germline gene, perhaps due to a read error. The gene calls are TRBV7-7 and TRBJ2-5; D possibly corresponds to TRBD2 (6 bases). The CDR3 extends over 15 amino acids. Germline V gene sequence: CDR1 SSHAT, CDR2 FNYEAQ (reference sequence). The CDR3 sequence is CASSPNPLATETQYF. The CDR3, as DNA: TGTGCTAGCAGCCCAAACCCCCTAGCGACGGAGACCCAGTACTTC.

This clonotype has a single count. A much larger clonotype is one base distant, so this may be a read error. The chain has TRBV9 and TRBJ2-1; a weak D match, TRBD1 (6 bases). From germline, CDR1 is SGDLS and CDR2 YYNGEE. This CDR3 comprises 15 residues. The CDR3: CASSVRDISYNGQFF. CDR3 sequence (DNA): TGTGCCAGCAGCGTAAGGGACATCTCCTACAATGGGCAGTTCTTC.

This clonotype was seen repeatedly, ten times or more. The genes are TRBV4-1 and TRBJ2-2; D is possibly TRBD2 (5 bases). CDR1 is MGHRA, CDR2 YSYEKL, per germline. The CDR3 is made up of 13 amino acids. The germline V and J ends were trimmed by 0 bases and 7 bases, with 6 bases remaining between them. The CDR3 nucleotides read TGCGCCAGCAGCCAAGATCGGGGCGGGGAGCTGTTTTTT. Amino acid sequence: CASSQDRGGELFF.

Comments on this clonotype: Being one base from a much bigger clone, this may be a read error. The chain carries TRBV20-1 and TRBJ2-6; perhaps TRBD2 as D (6 bases). The CDR3 has 15 amino acids. CDR1 is DFQATT and CDR2 is SNEGSKA in the germline V gene (reference sequence). The CDR3 DNA reads as TGCTGTGCTAGACCCGGGAGCTCTGGGGCCAACGTCCTGACTTTC. The encoded protein is CCARPGSSGANVLTF.